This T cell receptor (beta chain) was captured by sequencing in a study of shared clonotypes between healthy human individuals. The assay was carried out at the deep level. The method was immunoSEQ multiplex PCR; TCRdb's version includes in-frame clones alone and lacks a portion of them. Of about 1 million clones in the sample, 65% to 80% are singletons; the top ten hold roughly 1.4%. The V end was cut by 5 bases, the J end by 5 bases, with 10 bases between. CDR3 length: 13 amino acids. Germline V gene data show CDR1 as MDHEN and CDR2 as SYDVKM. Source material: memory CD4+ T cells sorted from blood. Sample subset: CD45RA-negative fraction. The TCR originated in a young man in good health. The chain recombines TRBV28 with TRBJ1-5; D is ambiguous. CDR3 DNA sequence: TGTGCCAGCAGTCAAAGGTGGGATCAGCCCCAGCATTTT. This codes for CASSQRWDQPQHF.